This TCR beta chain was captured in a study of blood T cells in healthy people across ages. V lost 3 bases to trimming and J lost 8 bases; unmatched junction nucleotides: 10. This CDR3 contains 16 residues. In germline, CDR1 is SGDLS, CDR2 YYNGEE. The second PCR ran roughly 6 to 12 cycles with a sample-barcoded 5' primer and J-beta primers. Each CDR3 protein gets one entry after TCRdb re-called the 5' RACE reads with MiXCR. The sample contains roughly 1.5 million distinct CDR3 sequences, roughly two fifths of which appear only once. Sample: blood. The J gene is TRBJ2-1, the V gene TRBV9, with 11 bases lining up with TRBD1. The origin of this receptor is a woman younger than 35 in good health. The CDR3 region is CASSARLGTGGDEQFF. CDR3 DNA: TGTGCCAGCAGCGCCCGATTAGGGACAGGGGGAGATGAGCAGTTCTTC.